This TCR beta chain was observed in a study of T cells of healthy individuals. In TCRdb, the 5' RACE reads were re-called with MiXCR into one record per CDR3 protein. The sample holds about 63,000 distinct CDR3 sequences; about a sixth are singletons and the top ten take around 4.7%. A few counts support this clonotype. The source is a human donor in good health.

CDR3 coding DNA: TGTGCCAGCAGCCAAATGGGACAGGGGTTTGATTCGGACACTGAAGCTTTCTTT. It translates to CASSQMGQGFDSDTEAFF. The rearrangement uses TRBV14 and TRBJ1-1; 10 bases fit TRBD1. Trimming at V came to 2 bases and at J to 3 bases, leaving 12 bases not matched to a gene. The CDR3 has 18 amino acids. The germline gives CDR1 SGHDN, CDR2 FVKESK.